Following are 28 T cell receptor beta chains from one sample sequenced in a study of response to subunit inactivated influenza vaccine. TCRdb analysed the RT-PCR reads with MiXCR anew, one entry per CDR3 protein. The sample has under 550,000 distinct CDR3 sequences, roughly 7.6% seen once. Sequencing used PBMCs from blood, obtained around 25 months after vaccination. The receptors here all came from a man between 50 and 75 years old who received an inactivated influenza vaccine.

This clonotype was detected a few times. The chain combines TRBV20-1 with TRBJ2-1; TRBD2 aligns across 9 bases. Germline CDR1 and CDR2: DFQATT and SNEGSKA (reference sequence). The trim removed 3 bases at V and 2 bases at J, leaving 11 bases unmatched. This CDR3 is 17 amino acids long. This CDR3 reads CSASNPGGRAPYNEQFF. In DNA form, the CDR3 reads TGCAGTGCTAGTAACCCTGGCGGGAGGGCCCCCTACAATGAGCAGTTCTTC.

The chain has TRBV5-6 and TRBJ2-3; D is undetermined. This CDR3 comprises 14 residues. The V end lost 7 bases, the J end lost 6 bases, and 18 bases lay between the germline ends. Germline CDR1 reads SGHDT; CDR2 reads YYEEEE. This chain's CDR3 is CASGPGLGWDTQYF. The CDR3 nucleotides read TGTGCCAGCGGCCCCGGGCTGGGTTGGGATACGCAGTATTTT.

This clonotype was detected many times. This chain uses TRBV4-2 with TRBJ2-2; 7 bases line up with TRBD2. The trim removed 5 bases at V and 3 bases at J, leaving 12 bases unmatched. Germline lookup yields CDR1 LGHNA and CDR2 YNFKEQ. The CDR3 spans 17 residues. The CDR3: CASSGRGGGVDTGELFF. For the CDR3, the DNA is TGTGCCAGCAGCGGAAGGGGCGGGGGTGTTGACACCGGGGAGCTGTTTTTT.

The table lists this clonotype with many counts. The genes are TRBV20-1 and TRBJ1-2, with D perhaps matching TRBD1 (5 bases). CDR3 length: 15 amino acids. Germline CDR1 DFQATT, CDR2 SNEGSKA (reference sequence). V lost 5 bases to trimming and J lost 1 base, with 17 bases between them. As DNA, the CDR3 is TGCAGTGCTCCTCCCGACAGTAGCTTTAACTATGGCTACACCTTC. Its protein is CSAPPDSSFNYGYTF.

This clonotype has ten or more counts. V and J are TRBV6-5 and TRBJ2-7; maybe TRBD1 (6 bases). Per germline, CDR1 MNHEY and CDR2 SVGAGI. V dropped 3 bases and J dropped 4 bases, with 13 bases sitting between them. CDR3 length: 14 residues. CDR3 residues: CASSYVQGGYEQYF. The CDR3 DNA reads as TGTGCCAGCAGTTATGTACAGGGCGGTTACGAGCAGTACTTC.

CDR3 sequence (DNA): TGCGCCAGCAGCCAGGTTATTTTGCCCAATTCCTACGAGCAGTACTTC. This gives the protein CASSQVILPNSYEQYF. V gene TRBV4-1 combines with J gene TRBJ2-7; D is unresolved. Trimming stripped 3 bases from V and 1 base from J, with 16 bases between. CDR1 is MGHRA and CDR2 is YSYEKL in the germline V gene. The CDR3 is made up of 16 amino acids.

This clonotype showed up many times. The chain has TRBV7-2 and TRBJ2-7; D not resolved. Germline CDR1 reads SGHTA; CDR2 reads FQGNSA. Trimming pared 5 bases from V and 1 base from J, leaving 15 bases between. The CDR3 is 15 amino acids. The CDR3 DNA follows: TGTGCCAGCAGCAGCGACTCGATCCCTTCCTACGAGCAGTACTTC. It encodes CASSSDSIPSYEQYF.

CDR3 in DNA: TGCGCCAGCAGCTTGGTACAGAGCGGGAGGGCCGGAACCGGGGAGCTGTTTTTT. Protein product: CASSLVQSGRAGTGELFF. This chain joins TRBV5-1 and TRBJ2-2; TRBD2 aligns across 10 bases. The trim removed 0 bases at V and 5 bases at J, leaving 10 bases unmatched. CDR3 length: 18 residues. CDR1 and CDR2 from the germline V gene are SGHRS and YFSETQ.

This clonotype was counted at least ten times. J is TRBJ2-5 and V is TRBV20-1, with 8 bases lining up with TRBD2. Germline lookup yields CDR1 DFQATT and CDR2 SNEGSKA (reference sequence). This CDR3 comprises 15 residues. Trimming removed 6 bases from V and 2 bases from J; junction bases left unmatched: 11. CDR3: CSAQNPGGGQETQYF. CDR3 DNA: TGCAGTGCCCAAAACCCGGGGGGGGGACAAGAGACCCAGTACTTC.

This clonotype occurred many times. This chain uses TRBV12-3 or TRBV12-4 with TRBJ2-2; tentatively, D is TRBD2 (6 bases). This CDR3 spans 15 amino acids. V gave up 2 bases and J gave up 6 bases, with 13 bases separating them. The CDR3 protein is CASSLNGRAAGELFF. CDR3 DNA sequence: TGTGCCAGCAGTTTAAACGGGAGAGCTGCCGGGGAGCTGTTTTTT.

Many counts were recorded for this clonotype. CDR3 in DNA: TGTGCCAGCAGTTTACCCGGTCAGCCCCAGCATTTT. The encoded protein is CASSLPGQPQHF. V and J are TRBV12-3 or TRBV12-4 and TRBJ1-5; D unresolved. The CDR3 length is 12 residues. V lost 2 bases and J lost 6, with 5 bases in between.

This clonotype turned up a few times. This chain joins TRBV5-1 and TRBJ2-5, with a weak D call TRBD2 (5 bases). Germline lookup yields CDR1 SGHRS and CDR2 YFSETQ. V shed 0 bases and J shed 5 bases, with 14 bases lying between them. The CDR3 has 15 amino acids. The CDR3 nucleotides are TGCGCCAGCAGCTTGGGAATGGGTCGCGGGGAGACCCAGTACTTC. Its protein product is CASSLGMGRGETQYF.

Only a few counts were recorded for this clonotype. This chain links TRBV5-1 with TRBJ2-5; TRBD2 aligns across 7 bases. From germline, CDR1 is SGHRS and CDR2 YFSETQ. The CDR3 covers 14 residues. The V and J ends lost 5 bases and 5 bases, in that order; junction bases with no gene match: 9. The CDR3 here is CASSYLAVRETQYF. The CDR3 DNA is TGCGCCAGCAGTTATCTAGCGGTCCGGGAGACCCAGTACTTC. The full variable domain, rest sourced from reference TRBV5-1 and TRBJ2-5, is KAGVTQTPRYLIKTRGQQVTLSCSPISGHRSVSWYQQTPGQGLQFLFEYFSETQRNKGNFPGRFSGRQFSNSRSEMNVSTLELGDSALYLCASSYLAVRETQYFGPGTRLLVL.

V is TRBV7-2 and J is TRBJ2-5; 14 nucleotides line up with TRBD2. Germline V gene lookup returns CDR1 SGHTA and CDR2 FQGNSA. The CDR3 has 16 residues. Trimming took 5 bases from V and 7 from J; bases not matched to a gene: 9. Here the CDR3 DNA reads TGTGCCAGCAGCCCTGGACTAGCGGGGGGTCTGGCGACCCAGTACTTC. Translating it yields CASSPGLAGGLATQYF.

This chain uses TRBV7-2 with TRBJ1-1; weak D call: TRBD1 (6 bases). Trimming cost V 1 base and J 11 bases, with 17 bases left between them. CDR3 length equals 14 residues. CDR1 is SGHTA and CDR2 is FQGNSA in the germline V gene. Here the CDR3 DNA reads TGTGCCAGCAGCTTAGAAGGCCTTAGGGGGGGGGCTTTCTTT. It yields the protein CASSLEGLRGGAFF.

V and J are TRBV12-3 or TRBV12-4 and TRBJ2-7; 8 nucleotides agree with TRBD1. CDR3 length: 16 residues. V was pared by 4 bases and J by 1 base, with 9 bases of the junction left unmatched. This CDR3 is CASSSRRDRKSYEQYF. DNA for the CDR3: TGTGCCAGCAGTTCCCGTCGGGACAGGAAATCCTACGAGCAGTACTTC.

This clonotype has only a few counts. The chain carries TRBV7-2 and TRBJ2-3, with D possibly matching TRBD1 (5 bases). Germline-derived CDR1 and CDR2 are SGHTA and FQGNSA. This CDR3 is 13 amino acids long. V was pared by 5 bases and J by 6 bases, with 12 bases between. The CDR3 DNA follows: TGTGCCAGCAGCCAGGGCCACCGCGATACGCAGTATTTT. It is translated as CASSQGHRDTQYF.

This clonotype was counted only a few times. The chain couples TRBV6-2 or TRBV6-3 to TRBJ1-5; no clear D gene. Germline V gene data show CDR1 as MNHEY and CDR2 as SVGEGT. Between the trimmed V and J ends, which lost 6 bases and 1 base, there was a span of 7 bases. This CDR3 is 13 amino acids long. The CDR3 nucleotides are TGTGCCAGCAGCACTTTAAGCAATCAGCCCCAGCATTTT. It specifies CASSTLSNQPQHF.

This clonotype was counted many times. The chain uses TRBV5-1 and TRBJ2-6; no firm D call. This CDR3 is 14 amino acids long. Trimming removed 4 bases from V and 0 bases from J, with 5 bases in between. Looked up from germline, CDR1 is SGHRS and CDR2 is YFSETQ. This CDR3 is CASSPGSGANVLTF. In DNA form, the CDR3 reads TGCGCCAGCAGCCCAGGCTCTGGGGCCAACGTCCTGACTTTC.

This clonotype has at least ten counts. The CDR3 coding sequence is TGTGCCAGCAGCCAAACTAGCGGGGTTAACATTCAGTACTTC. Translating gives CASSQTSGVNIQYF. The chain is built from TRBV12-3 or TRBV12-4 and TRBJ2-4; 10 bases are shared with TRBD2. The CDR3 runs 14 residues. V lost 6 bases and J lost 7; bases outside the gene matches: 6.

The chain links TRBV20-1 to TRBJ1-5; no firm D call. The CDR3 consists of 13 residues. Germline V CDR1 and CDR2: DFQATT, SNEGSKA (reference sequence). V was shortened by 0 bases and J by 6 bases, with 9 bases between the two germline ends. CDR3 amino acids: CSAREPRGQPQHF. Here the CDR3 DNA reads TGCAGTGCTAGAGAGCCTAGAGGTCAGCCCCAGCATTTT.

The rearrangement links TRBV19 to TRBJ2-3, with 9 bases matching TRBD2. Germline CDR1 reads LNHDA; CDR2 reads SQIVND (reference sequence). This CDR3 contains 15 residues. The junction had 7 bases not matched to a gene; V was cut back by 7 bases and J by 2 bases. The CDR3 bases are TGTGCCAGTACCCTGACTAGCGGTATCACAGATACGCAGTATTTT. Its translation is CASTLTSGITDTQYF.

This clonotype was detected many times. The gene calls are TRBV29-1 and TRBJ2-1; the D is unclear. Germline V gene lookup returns CDR1 SQVTM and CDR2 ANQGSEA. V lost 1 base, J lost 2 bases, and 12 bases lay in between. The CDR3 has 15 amino acids. The CDR3 coding sequence is TGCAGCGTTGAAGGTTCGAGCCAGACCTACAATGAGCAGTTCTTC. Protein sequence: CSVEGSSQTYNEQFF.

This clonotype has at least ten counts. This sequence joins TRBV20-1 and TRBJ2-5; D might be TRBD1 (6 bases). The germline gives CDR1 DFQATT, CDR2 SNEGSKA (reference sequence). The length of the CDR3 is 15 residues. The V gene lost 4 bases and the J gene lost 2 bases, with 17 bases spanning the gap. This CDR3 is CSAMPGHRIQETQYF. As DNA, the CDR3 is TGCAGTGCTATGCCGGGACACCGTATTCAAGAGACCCAGTACTTC.

This clonotype was seen at least ten times. This rearrangement joins TRBV29-1 to TRBJ2-7, with D perhaps matching TRBD1 (6 bases). Looked up from germline, CDR1 is SQVTM and CDR2 is ANQGSEA. CDR3 length equals 11 residues. The V end lost 7 bases, the J end lost 6 bases, and 13 bases lay between the germline ends. As DNA, the CDR3 is TGCAGCGGGGGAGTAGGGGGCGAGCAGTACTTC. This gives the protein CSGGVGGEQYF.

This clonotype has a handful of counts. The chain joins TRBV20-1 to TRBJ1-2; D unclear. V lost 0 bases to trimming and J lost 8 bases, with 10 bases between them. The CDR3 runs to 12 residues. Germline V lookup: CDR1 DFQATT, CDR2 SNEGSKA (reference sequence). CDR3 coding DNA: TGCAGTGCTAGAGATCTATCCCCAGGCTACACCTTC. This translates into CSARDLSPGYTF.

This clonotype was observed a handful of times. The chain joins TRBV5-6 to TRBJ2-3; TRBD2 matches at 7 bases. The V and J ends lost 1 base and 2 bases, in that order; junction bases with no gene match: 7. This CDR3 has 16 residues. The germline gives CDR1 SGHDT, CDR2 YYEEEE. As DNA, the CDR3 is TGTGCCAGCAGCTTGTGGACTAGGGGTACCACAGATACGCAGTATTTT. Its protein is CASSLWTRGTTDTQYF. The variable domain in full, completed from reference TRBV5-6 and TRBJ2-3, reads DAGVTQSPTHLIKTRGQQVTLRCSPKSGHDTVSWYQQALGQGPQFIFQYYEEEERQRGNFPDRFSGHQFPNYSSELNVNALLLGDSALYLCASSLWTRGTTDTQYFGPGTRLTVL.

The chain recombines TRBV5-6 with TRBJ1-5; D ambiguous. The CDR3 is 14 amino acids. Germline CDR1 SGHDT, CDR2 YYEEEE. Trimming pared 1 base from V and 2 bases from J, leaving 7 bases between. CDR3 region: CASSLNGRNQPQHF. CDR3 bases: TGTGCCAGCAGCTTGAATGGGCGCAATCAGCCCCAGCATTTT.